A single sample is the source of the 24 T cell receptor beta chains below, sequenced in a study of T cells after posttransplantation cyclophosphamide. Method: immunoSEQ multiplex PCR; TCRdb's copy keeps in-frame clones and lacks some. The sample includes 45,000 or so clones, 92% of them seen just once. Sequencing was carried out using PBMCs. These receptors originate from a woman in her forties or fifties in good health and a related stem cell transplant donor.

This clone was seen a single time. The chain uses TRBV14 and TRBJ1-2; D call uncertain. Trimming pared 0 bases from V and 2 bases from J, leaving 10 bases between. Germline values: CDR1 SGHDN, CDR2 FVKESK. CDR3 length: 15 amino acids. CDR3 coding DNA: TGTGCCAGCAGCCAAGATCTGCGGCAGAACTATGGCTACACCTTC. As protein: CASSQDLRQNYGYTF.

This CDR3 is CASSRPGTGDSPLHF. The CDR3 DNA sequence: TGTGCCAGCTCACGTCCCGGGACAGGGGATTCACCCCTCCACTTT. This chain joins TRBV18 and TRBJ1-6; TRBD1 aligns across 10 bases. With 4 bases clipped from V and 8 bases from J, the junction kept 5 bases outside the gene matches. This CDR3 spans 15 amino acids. Germline V CDR1 and CDR2: KGHSH, LQKENI. The complete variable domain, with remaining parts taken from reference TRBV18 and TRBJ1-6, reads NAGVMQNPRHLVRRRGQEARLRCSPMKGHSHVYWYRQLPEEGLKFMVYLQKENIIDESGMPKERFSAEFPKEGPSILRIQQVVRGDSAAYFCASSRPGTGDSPLHFGNGTRLTVT.

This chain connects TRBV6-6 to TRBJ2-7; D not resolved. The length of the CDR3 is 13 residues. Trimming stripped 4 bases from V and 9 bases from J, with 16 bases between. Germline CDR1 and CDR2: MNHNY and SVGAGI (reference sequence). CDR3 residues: CASSFLPVEAQYF. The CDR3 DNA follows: TGTGCCAGCAGTTTCCTGCCCGTAGAGGCGCAGTACTTC.

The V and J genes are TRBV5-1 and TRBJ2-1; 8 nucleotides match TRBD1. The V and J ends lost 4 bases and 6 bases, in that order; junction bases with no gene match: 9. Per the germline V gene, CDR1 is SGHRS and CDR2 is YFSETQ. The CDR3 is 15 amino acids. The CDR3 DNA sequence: TGCGCCAGCAGCCCCGAGGGACAGGTTTTCAATGAGCAGTTCTTC. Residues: CASSPEGQVFNEQFF.

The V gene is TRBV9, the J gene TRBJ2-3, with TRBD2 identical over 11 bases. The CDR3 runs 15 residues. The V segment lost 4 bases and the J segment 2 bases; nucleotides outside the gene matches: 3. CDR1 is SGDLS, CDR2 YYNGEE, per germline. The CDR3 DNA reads TGTGCCAGCAGCCTGGGACTAGCGGACACAGATACGCAGTATTTT. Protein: CASSLGLADTDTQYF.

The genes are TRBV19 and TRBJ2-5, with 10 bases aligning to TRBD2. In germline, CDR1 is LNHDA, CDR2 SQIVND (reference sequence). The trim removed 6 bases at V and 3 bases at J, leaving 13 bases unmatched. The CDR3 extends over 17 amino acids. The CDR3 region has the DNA TGTGCCAGTAGCTTTGGGGCAGGACTAGCGGTGGAAGAGACCCAGTACTTC. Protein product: CASSFGAGLAVEETQYF. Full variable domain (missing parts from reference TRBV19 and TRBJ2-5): DGGITQSPKYLFRKEGQNVTLSCEQNLNHDAMYWYRQDPGQGLRLIYYSQIVNDFQKGDIAEGYSVSREKKESFPLTVTSAQKNPTAFYLCASSFGAGLAVEETQYFGPGTRLLVL.

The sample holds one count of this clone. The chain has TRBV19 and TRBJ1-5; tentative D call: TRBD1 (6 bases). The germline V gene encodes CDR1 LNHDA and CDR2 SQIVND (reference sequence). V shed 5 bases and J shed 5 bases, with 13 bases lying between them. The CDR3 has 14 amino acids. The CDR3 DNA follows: TGTGCCAGTAGTGTTACAGGGAAGCATCAGCCCCAGCATTTT. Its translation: CASSVTGKHQPQHF. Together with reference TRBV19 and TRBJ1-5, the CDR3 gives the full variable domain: DGGITQSPKYLFRKEGQNVTLSCEQNLNHDAMYWYRQDPGQGLRLIYYSQIVNDFQKGDIAEGYSVSREKKESFPLTVTSAQKNPTAFYLCASSVTGKHQPQHFGDGTRLSIL.

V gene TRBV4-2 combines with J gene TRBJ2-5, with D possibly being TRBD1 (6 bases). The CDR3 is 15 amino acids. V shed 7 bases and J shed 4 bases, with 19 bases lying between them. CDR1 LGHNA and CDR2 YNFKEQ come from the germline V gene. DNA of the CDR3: TGTGCCAGCACCACGGCGAATAGAGGGGGAGAGACCCAGTACTTC. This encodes CASTTANRGGETQYF.

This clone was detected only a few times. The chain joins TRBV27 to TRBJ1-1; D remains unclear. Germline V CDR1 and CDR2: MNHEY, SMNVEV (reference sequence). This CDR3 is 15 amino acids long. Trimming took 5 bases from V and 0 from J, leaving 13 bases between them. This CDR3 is CASSIRDGLNTEAFF. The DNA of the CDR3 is TGTGCCAGCAGTATAAGAGATGGTCTGAACACTGAAGCTTTCTTT.

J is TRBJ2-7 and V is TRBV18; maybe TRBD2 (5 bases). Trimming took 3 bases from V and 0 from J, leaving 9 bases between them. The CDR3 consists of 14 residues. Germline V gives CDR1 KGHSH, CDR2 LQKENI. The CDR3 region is CASSPERSSYEQYF. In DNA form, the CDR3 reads TGTGCCAGCTCACCGGAGCGGAGCTCCTACGAGCAGTACTTC.

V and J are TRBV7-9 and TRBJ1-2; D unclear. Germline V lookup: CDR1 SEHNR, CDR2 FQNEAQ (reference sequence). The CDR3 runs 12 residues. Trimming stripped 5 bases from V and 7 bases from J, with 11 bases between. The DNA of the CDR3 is TGTGCCAGCAGCCCTGACGAGGGTGGCTACACCTTC. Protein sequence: CASSPDEGGYTF.

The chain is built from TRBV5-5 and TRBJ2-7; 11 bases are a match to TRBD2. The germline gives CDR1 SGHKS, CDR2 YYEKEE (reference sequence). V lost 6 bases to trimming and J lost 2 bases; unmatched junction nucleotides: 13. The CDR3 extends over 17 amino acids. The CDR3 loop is CASIPMTSGVGAYEQYF. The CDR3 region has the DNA TGTGCCAGCATCCCCATGACTAGCGGGGTCGGGGCCTACGAGCAGTACTTC. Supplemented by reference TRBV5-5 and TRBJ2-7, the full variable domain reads DAGVTQSPTHLIKTRGQQVTLRCSPISGHKSVSWYQQVLGQGPQFIFQYYEKEERGRGNFPDRFSARQFPNYSSELNVNALLLGDSALYLCASIPMTSGVGAYEQYFGPGTRLTVT.

CDR3 DNA sequence: TGTGCCAGCGCTGGGGGCGGCACAGATACGCAGTATTTT. Its translation is CASAGGGTDTQYF. The chain has TRBV9 and TRBJ2-3; a possible D gene is TRBD1 (6 bases). Trimming cost V 7 bases and J 1 base, with 10 bases left between them. Germline loops: CDR1 SGDLS, CDR2 YYNGEE. CDR3 length equals 13 residues.

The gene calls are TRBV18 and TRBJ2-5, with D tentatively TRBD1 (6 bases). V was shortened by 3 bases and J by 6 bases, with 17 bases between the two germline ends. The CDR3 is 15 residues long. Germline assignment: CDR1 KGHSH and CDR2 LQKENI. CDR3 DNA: TGTGCCAGCTCACCTGCGCAGGGGCGCATGAAGACCCAGTACTTC. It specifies CASSPAQGRMKTQYF.

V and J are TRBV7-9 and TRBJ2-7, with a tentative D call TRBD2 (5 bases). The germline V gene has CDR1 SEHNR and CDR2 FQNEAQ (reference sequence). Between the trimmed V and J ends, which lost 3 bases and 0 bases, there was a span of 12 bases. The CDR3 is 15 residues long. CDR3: CASSLRSGSSYEQYF. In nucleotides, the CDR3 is TGTGCCAGCAGCTTGAGGAGCGGAAGCTCCTACGAGCAGTACTTC.

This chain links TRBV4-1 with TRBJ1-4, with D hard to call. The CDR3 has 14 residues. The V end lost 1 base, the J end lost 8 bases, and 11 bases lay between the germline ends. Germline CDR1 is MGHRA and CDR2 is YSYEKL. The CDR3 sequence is CASSQGRPGEKLFF. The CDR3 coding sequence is TGCGCCAGCAGCCAAGGGCGGCCTGGGGAAAAACTGTTTTTT.

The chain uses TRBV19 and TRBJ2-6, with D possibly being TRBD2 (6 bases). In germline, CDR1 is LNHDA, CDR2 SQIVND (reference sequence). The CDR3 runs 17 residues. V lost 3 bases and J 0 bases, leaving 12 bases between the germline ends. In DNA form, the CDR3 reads TGTGCCAGTAGTATTAGGGCGGGGCCCTCTGGGGCCAACGTCCTGACTTTC. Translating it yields CASSIRAGPSGANVLTF.

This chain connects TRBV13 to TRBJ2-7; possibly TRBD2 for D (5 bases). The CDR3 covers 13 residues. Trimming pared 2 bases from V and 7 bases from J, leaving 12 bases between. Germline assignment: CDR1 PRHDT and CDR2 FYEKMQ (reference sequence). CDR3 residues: CASSLPSGDEQYF. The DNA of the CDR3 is TGTGCCAGCAGCTTACCCTCCGGGGATGAGCAGTACTTC.

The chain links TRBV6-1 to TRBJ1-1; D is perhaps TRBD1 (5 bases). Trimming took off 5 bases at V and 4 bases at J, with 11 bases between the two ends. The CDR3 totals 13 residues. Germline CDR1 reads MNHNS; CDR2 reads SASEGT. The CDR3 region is CASSMGGSTEAFF. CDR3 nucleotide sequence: TGTGCCAGCAGTATGGGGGGTTCCACTGAAGCTTTCTTT.

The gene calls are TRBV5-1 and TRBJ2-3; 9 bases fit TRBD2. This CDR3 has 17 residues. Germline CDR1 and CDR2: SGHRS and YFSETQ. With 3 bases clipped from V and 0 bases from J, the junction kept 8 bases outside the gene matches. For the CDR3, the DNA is TGCGCCAGCAGCTCCGATAGCGGGGGATGGAGCACAGATACGCAGTATTTT. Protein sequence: CASSSDSGGWSTDTQYF.

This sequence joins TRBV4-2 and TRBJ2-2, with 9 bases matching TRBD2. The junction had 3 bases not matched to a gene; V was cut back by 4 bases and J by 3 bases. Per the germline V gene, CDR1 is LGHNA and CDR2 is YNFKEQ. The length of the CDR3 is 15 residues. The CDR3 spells CASSRGGADTGELFF. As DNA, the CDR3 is TGTGCCAGCAGCCGCGGGGGGGCCGACACCGGGGAGCTGTTTTTT.

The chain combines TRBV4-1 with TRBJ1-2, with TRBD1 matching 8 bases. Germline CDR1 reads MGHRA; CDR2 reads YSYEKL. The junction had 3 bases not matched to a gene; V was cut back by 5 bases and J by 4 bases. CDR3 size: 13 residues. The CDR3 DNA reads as TGCGCCAGCAGCTTCCAGGGGGCCTATGGCTACACCTTC. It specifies CASSFQGAYGYTF.

The CDR3 here is CASSYRYQETQYF. Written as DNA, the CDR3 is TGTGCCAGCAGTTACAGGTACCAAGAGACCCAGTACTTC. The J gene is TRBJ2-5, the V gene TRBV25-1; a possible D gene is TRBD1 (5 bases). The germline gives CDR1 MGHDK, CDR2 SYGVNS. The CDR3 extends over 13 amino acids. Between the trimmed V and J ends, which lost 5 bases and 0 bases, there was a span of 7 bases.

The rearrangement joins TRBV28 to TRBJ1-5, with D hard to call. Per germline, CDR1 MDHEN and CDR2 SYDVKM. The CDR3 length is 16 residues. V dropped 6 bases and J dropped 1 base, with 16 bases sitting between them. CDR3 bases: TGTGCCAGCAGCAGAACTGAGGGAGGGAGCAATCAGCCCCAGCATTTT. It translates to CASSRTEGGSNQPQHF.